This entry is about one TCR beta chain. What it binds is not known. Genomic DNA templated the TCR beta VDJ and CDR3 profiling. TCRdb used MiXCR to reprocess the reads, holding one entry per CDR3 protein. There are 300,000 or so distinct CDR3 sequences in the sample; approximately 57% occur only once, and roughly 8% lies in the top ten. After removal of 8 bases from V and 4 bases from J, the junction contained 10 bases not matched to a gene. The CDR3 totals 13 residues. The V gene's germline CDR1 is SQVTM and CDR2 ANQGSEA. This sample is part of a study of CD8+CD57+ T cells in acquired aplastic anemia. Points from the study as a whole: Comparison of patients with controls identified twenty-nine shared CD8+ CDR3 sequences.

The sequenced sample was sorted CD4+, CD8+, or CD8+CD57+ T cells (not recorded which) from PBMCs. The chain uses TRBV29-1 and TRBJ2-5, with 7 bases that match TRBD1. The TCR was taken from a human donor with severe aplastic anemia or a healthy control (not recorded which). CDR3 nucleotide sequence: TGCAGCAGGATAGGGGGCGGATTAGAGACCCAGTACTTC. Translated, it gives CSRIGGGLETQYF.